Below are 15 T cell receptor beta chains sequenced from a single sample in a study of CD8+ T cells in alopecia areata. Noted treatment: oral pan-JAK inhibitor, 5-10 mg twice daily. RNA was extracted and reverse transcribed into cDNA as the sequencing template. The repertoire was sequenced with immunoSEQ multiplex PCR; TCRdb's copy has only in-frame clones and lacks some. The sample lists more than 150,000 clones, 51% occurring once. Sample: CD8+ T cells sorted from blood, taken at roughly week 53, from a patient treated with tofacitinib. The receptors originated from a human donor with alopecia areata.

This chain uses TRBV5-6 with TRBJ1-2; D remains ambiguous. The CDR3 is 14 residues long. The V end lost 0 bases, the J end lost 3 bases, and 9 bases lay between the germline ends. CDR1 and CDR2 (germline): SGHDT, YYEEEE. CDR3 sequence: CASSLGYGDYGYTF. CDR3 nucleotide sequence: TGTGCCAGCAGCTTGGGCTACGGGGACTATGGCTACACCTTC.

This chain joins TRBV7-9 and TRBJ1-5, with TRBD1 as a possible D gene (5 bases). With 5 bases removed from V and 4 bases from J, the gap between germline ends came to 6 bases. Germline lookup yields CDR1 SEHNR and CDR2 FQNEAQ (reference sequence). This CDR3 is 12 amino acids long. The CDR3 here is CASSAGNQPQHF. The CDR3 bases are TGTGCCAGCAGCGCAGGGAATCAGCCCCAGCATTTT. Based on the CDR3 plus reference TRBV7-9 and TRBJ1-5, the full variable domain is DTGVSQNPRHKITKRGQNVTFRCDPISEHNRLYWYRQTLGQGPEFLTYFQNEAQLEKSRLLSDRFSAERPKGSFSTLEIQRTEQGDSAMYLCASSAGNQPQHFGDGTRLSIL.

This chain joins TRBV5-4 and TRBJ2-1, with D unresolved. Trimming stripped 0 bases from V and 6 bases from J, with 16 bases between. This CDR3 has 16 residues. Germline CDR1 and CDR2: SGHNT and YYREEE (reference sequence). CDR3: CASSLGSSSGTNEQFF. CDR3 nucleotide sequence: TGTGCCAGCAGCTTGGGTAGTTCGTCTGGAACCAATGAGCAGTTCTTC.

Only a few counts were recorded for this clone. The rearrangement uses TRBV15 and TRBJ1-2; TRBD1 is a possible D gene (5 bases). CDR1 and CDR2 (germline): LNHNV, YYDKDF (reference sequence). The CDR3 has 14 residues. Trimming left V 5 bases short and J 2 bases short, with 12 bases between. CDR3 coding DNA: TGTGCCACCAGCGAACCGGGGCCAAACTATGGCTACACCTTC. Its protein is CATSEPGPNYGYTF. The full variable domain, with the rest looked up from reference TRBV15 and TRBJ1-2, is DAMVIQNPRYQVTQFGKPVTLSCSQTLNHNVMYWYQQKSSQAPKLLFHYYDKDFNNEADTPDNFQSRRPNTSFCFLDIRSPGLGDTAMYLCATSEPGPNYGYTFGSGTRLTVV.

This clone was counted only a few times. The chain couples TRBV9 to TRBJ2-5, with 9 bases that match TRBD2. The CDR3 is 18 residues long. Unmatched junction bases numbered 13, after V lost 0 bases and J lost 4 bases. Germline V lookup: CDR1 SGDLS, CDR2 YYNGEE. This CDR3 is CASSVAPAGGLAGETQYF. CDR3 DNA sequence: TGTGCCAGCAGCGTAGCCCCGGCGGGGGGGCTGGCCGGAGAGACCCAGTACTTC.

This clone has a handful of counts. This rearrangement joins TRBV4-2 to TRBJ2-7; D not resolved. V lost 0 bases to trimming and J lost 3 bases, with 12 bases between them. Germline V CDR1 and CDR2: LGHNA, YNFKEQ. The CDR3 is 15 amino acids. In DNA, the CDR3 is TGTGCCAGCAGCCAAGATATGGGGTACGGCTACGAGCAGTACTTC. Amino acids: CASSQDMGYGYEQYF.

The V gene is TRBV10-3, the J gene TRBJ2-1; D gene unclear. Germline V gene data show CDR1 as ENHRY and CDR2 as SYGVKD. The CDR3 covers 14 residues. The V gene lost 3 bases and the J gene lost 6 bases, with 12 bases spanning the gap. CDR3 in amino acids: CAISDPQRTNEQFF. CDR3 DNA: TGTGCCATCAGTGACCCACAACGGACCAATGAGCAGTTCTTC.

In its sample, this clone was seen a few times. The chain employs TRBV5-4 and TRBJ2-5, with D possibly being TRBD1 or TRBD2 (5 bases each). Per the germline V gene, CDR1 is SGHNT and CDR2 is YYREEE (reference sequence). This CDR3 contains 14 residues. V was cut by 0 bases and J by 5 bases, with 11 bases left in between. The DNA for the CDR3 is TGTGCCAGCAGCTTGGGGACCTGGGGGGAGACCCAGTACTTC. Translating gives CASSLGTWGETQYF.

V usage is TRBV30 and J usage is TRBJ1-1; D is perhaps TRBD1 (5 bases). Trimming removed 2 bases from V and 6 bases from J, with 10 bases in between. This CDR3 region has 12 residues. Looked up from germline, CDR1 is GTSNPN and CDR2 is SVGIG (reference sequence). The CDR3 DNA follows: TGTGCCTGGAGTTGGACATCGGCTGAAGCTTTCTTT. Amino acids: CAWSWTSAEAFF.

This sequence joins TRBV30 and TRBJ2-7; 9 positions agree with TRBD1. This CDR3 spans 15 amino acids. Germline V CDR1 and CDR2: GTSNPN, SVGIG (reference sequence). Trimming removed 2 bases from V and 3 bases from J; junction bases left unmatched: 8. The CDR3 spells CAWSPFGQGIYEQYF. CDR3 nucleotides: TGTGCCTGGAGTCCTTTCGGACAGGGGATCTACGAGCAGTACTTC.

The chain joins TRBV5-4 to TRBJ1-1; no reliable D call. Germline V gene lookup returns CDR1 SGHNT and CDR2 YYREEE (reference sequence). There are 12 residues in the CDR3. Trimming removed 5 bases at V and 11 bases at J, with 16 bases between. The chain's CDR3 is CASRATNTGAFF. The CDR3, as DNA: TGTGCCAGCAGGGCGACTAACACTGGGGCTTTCTTT.

The chain's CDR3 is CAWSVRRGNTEAFF. CDR3 coding DNA: TGTGCCTGGAGTGTACGCAGGGGGAACACTGAAGCTTTCTTT. The chain combines TRBV30 with TRBJ1-1, with D possibly TRBD1 on 6 matching bases. Germline assignment: CDR1 GTSNPN and CDR2 SVGIG (reference sequence). CDR3 length: 14 amino acids. V lost 0 bases, J lost 1 base, and 9 bases lay in between.

The chain carries TRBV5-1 and TRBJ2-5, with D maybe TRBD2 (5 bases). V dropped 1 base and J dropped 5 bases, with 6 bases sitting between them. CDR3 length: 12 residues. CDR1 is SGHRS, CDR2 YFSETQ, per germline. CDR3 sequence reads: CASSLTGETQYF. The CDR3 bases are TGCGCCAGCAGCTTGACGGGGGAGACCCAGTACTTC. The full variable domain, with the rest looked up from reference TRBV5-1 and TRBJ2-5, is KAGVTQTPRYLIKTRGQQVTLSCSPISGHRSVSWYQQTPGQGLQFLFEYFSETQRNKGNFPGRFSGRQFSNSRSEMNVSTLELGDSALYLCASSLTGETQYFGPGTRLLVL.

The chain carries TRBV28 and TRBJ2-7; a weak D match, TRBD1 (5 bases). The germline V gene has CDR1 MDHEN and CDR2 SYDVKM. This CDR3 spans 13 amino acids. With 10 bases removed from V and 4 bases from J, the gap between germline ends came to 17 bases. CDR3 bases: TGTGCCATCACAGGTACCGATCAATACGAGCAGTACTTC. Amino acid sequence: CAITGTDQYEQYF.

The chain employs TRBV7-9 and TRBJ2-1; 7 bases align to TRBD2. The trim removed 1 base at V and 5 bases at J, leaving 5 bases unmatched. CDR3 length: 15 residues. From germline, CDR1 is SEHNR and CDR2 FQNEAQ (reference sequence). CDR3 protein: CASSLVPSGHNEQFF. The CDR3 nucleotides are TGTGCCAGCAGCTTAGTTCCTAGCGGACACAATGAGCAGTTCTTC.